This is a list of T cell receptor beta chains from one sample in a study of blood T cells in healthy people across ages. TCRdb re-called the 5' RACE reads through MiXCR, storing one row per CDR3 protein. The repertoire holds roughly 1.6 million distinct CDR3 sequences, with 30% to 35% as singletons. The sample was blood. The receptors originated from a woman in her twenties or thirties in good health. Both conserved end residues are part of each CDR3. The D gene is left open where the match is weak. Rows give clone size only sometimes, using once, few, many, or a class for an expanded clone.

TRBD1	TRBV15	TRBJ2-5	-	TGTGCCACCCTAGACCTATCGGACAGGGAAAAGACCCAGTACTTC	CATLDLSDREKTQYF
TRBD1	TRBV4-2	TRBJ2-6	few	TGTGCCAGCAGCCAAGGGAAACAGGGGCGAAGCCCTGGGGCCAACGTCCTGACTTTC	CASSQGKQGRSPGANVLTF
TRBD1	TRBV20-1	TRBJ2-7	many	TGCAGTGCTGTGGGACAGACCTACGAGCAGTACTTC	CSAVGQTYEQYF
TRBD1	TRBV6-2/TRBV6-3	TRBJ1-2	-	TGTGCCAGCAGTTACCGTGCGGGACAGAACTATGGCTACACCTTC	CASSYRAGQNYGYTF
TRBD2	TRBV20-1	TRBJ2-3	-	TGCAGTAGGACTAGCGGGGGGGCTGGCACAGATACGCAGTATTTT	CSRTSGGAGTDTQYF
TRBD1	TRBV27	TRBJ2-1	-	TGTGCCAGCAGTGCGGCGCCGGGACAGGGAAGGCGTAGGAATGAGCAGTTCTTC	CASSAAPGQGRRRNEQFF
TRBD1	TRBV11-2	TRBJ1-5	-	TGTGCCAGCAGCTTAACCATCAAAACAGGGGGCGGTCAGCCCCAGCATTTT	CASSLTIKTGGGQPQHF
-	TRBV5-6	TRBJ2-1	many	TGTGCCAGCAGCTTGGAGATCAATGAGCAGTTCTTC	CASSLEINEQFF
TRBD1	TRBV20-1	TRBJ1-1	-	TGCAGTGCTAGAAGCCTGACAGGGGTGACTGAAGCTTTCTTT	CSARSLTGVTEAFF
-	TRBV20-1	TRBJ1-2	few	TGCAGTACCCAGACCAGGGATGCCTATGGCTACACCTTC	CSTQTRDAYGYTF
TRBD2	TRBV9	TRBJ2-2	few	TGTGCCAGCAGCCAGCGGGACTTTACCACCGGGGAGCTGTTTTTT	CASSQRDFTTGELFF
-	TRBV10-2	TRBJ2-5	-	TGCGCCAGTTCAAGGAGGGTAAAAAACCAGCTATATGAGCAGTACTTC	CASSRRVKNQLYEQYF
TRBD2	TRBV11-3	TRBJ2-1	-	TGTGCCAGCAGCCCCGTTAGCGGGAGTGGCTACAATGAGCAGTTCTTC	CASSPVSGSGYNEQFF
TRBD2	TRBV7-2	TRBJ2-1	-	TGTGCCAGCAGCTTATATAAGGGGACTAACCAGTTCTTC	CASSLYKGTNQFF
-	TRBV4-1	TRBJ2-7	many	TGCGCCAGCAGCCAAGAAAAACCTAGTGACGAGCAGTACTTC	CASSQEKPSDEQYF
TRBD2	TRBV12-3/TRBV12-4	TRBJ2-3	-	TGTGCCAGCAGTTTAGCGAGAGCGGGGGGGAGCGCAGATACGCAGTATTTT	CASSLARAGGSADTQYF
-	TRBV6-6	TRBJ1-4	few	TGTGCCAGCAGGGACCTGAGGTCGGATGAAAAACTGTTTTTT	CASRDLRSDEKLFF